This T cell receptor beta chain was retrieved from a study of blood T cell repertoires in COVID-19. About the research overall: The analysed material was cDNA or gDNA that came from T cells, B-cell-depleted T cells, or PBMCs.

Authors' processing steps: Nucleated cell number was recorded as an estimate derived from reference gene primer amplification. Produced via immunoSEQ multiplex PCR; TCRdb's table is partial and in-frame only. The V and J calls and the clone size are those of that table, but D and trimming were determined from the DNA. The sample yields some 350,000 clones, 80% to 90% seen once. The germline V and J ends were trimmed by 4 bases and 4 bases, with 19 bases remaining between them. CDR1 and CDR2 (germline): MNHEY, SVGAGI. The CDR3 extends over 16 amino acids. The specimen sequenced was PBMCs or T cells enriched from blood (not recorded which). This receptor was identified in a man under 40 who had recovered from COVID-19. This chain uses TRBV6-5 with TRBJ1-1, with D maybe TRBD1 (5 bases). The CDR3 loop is CASSLLAGFGGTEAFF. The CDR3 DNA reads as TGTGCCAGCAGTTTACTCGCAGGGTTTGGCGGCACTGAAGCTTTCTTT.